This T cell receptor (beta chain) was captured by sequencing in a study of graft-versus-host responses after intestinal transplantation. Study details: Recipients got multivisceral, liver-intestinal, or isolated intestinal transplants. Anti-thymocyte globulin was used for induction in all recipients, who then took tacrolimus and steroids for two to four years. Study conclusions and caveats: The marrow of recipients harbored GvH clones, and ileum or blood showed some of them first. With peak circulating GvH clone levels came an association with early post-transplant HvG declines.

TCRdb's copy holds only in-frame clones and misses some; the assay was immunoSEQ multiplex PCR. The sample consists of 65,000 to 90,000 clones, 80% to 95% of them appearing once. This CDR3 region has 16 residues. The germline CDR1 and CDR2 sequences are MGHRA and YSYEKL. V was cut by 0 bases and J by 2 bases, with 11 bases left in between. About this clone: Its antigen is not known.

The clonotype comes from a human donor who was the organ donor for an intestinal transplant. The sample consisted of unstimulated CD8+ T cells sorted from spleen or lymph node cells, taken before transplant. The rearrangement links TRBV4-1 to TRBJ2-4; no definite D call. Here the CDR3 reads CASSQDPPPPKNIQYF. Here the CDR3 DNA reads TGCGCCAGCAGCCAAGACCCTCCCCCCCCCAAAAACATTCAGTACTTC.